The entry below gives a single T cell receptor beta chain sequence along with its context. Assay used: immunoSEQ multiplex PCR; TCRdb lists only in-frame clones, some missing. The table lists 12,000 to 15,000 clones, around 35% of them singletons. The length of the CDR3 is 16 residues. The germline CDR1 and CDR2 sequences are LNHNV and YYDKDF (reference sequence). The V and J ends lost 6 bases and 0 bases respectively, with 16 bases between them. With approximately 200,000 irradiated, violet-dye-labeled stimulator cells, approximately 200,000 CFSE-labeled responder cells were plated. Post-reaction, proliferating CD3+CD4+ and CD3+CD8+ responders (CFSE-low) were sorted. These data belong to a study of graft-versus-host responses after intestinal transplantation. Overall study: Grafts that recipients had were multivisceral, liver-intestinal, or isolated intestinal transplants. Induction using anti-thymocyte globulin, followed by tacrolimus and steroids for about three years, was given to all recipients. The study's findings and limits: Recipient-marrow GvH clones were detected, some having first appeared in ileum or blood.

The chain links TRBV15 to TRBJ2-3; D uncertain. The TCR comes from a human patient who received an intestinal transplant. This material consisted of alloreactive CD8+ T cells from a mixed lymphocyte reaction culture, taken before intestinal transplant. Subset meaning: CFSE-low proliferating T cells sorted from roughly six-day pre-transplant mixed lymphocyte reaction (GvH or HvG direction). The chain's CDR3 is CATRTLGSSSTDTQYF. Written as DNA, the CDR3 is TGTGCCACCAGAACACTGGGTAGCTCAAGCACAGATACGCAGTATTTT.